The clone carrying this T cell receptor (beta chain) was seen ten or more times. V shed 5 bases and J 8 bases; nucleotides not matched to a gene: 11. The CDR3 consists of 16 residues. CDR1 and CDR2 (germline): SEHNR, FQNEAQ (reference sequence). The sample originates from a study of beta chain features in type 1 diabetes. Expressed TCRB transcripts were sequenced because the isolated RNA had all been reverse transcribed beforehand. TCRdb's copy holds only in-frame clones and misses some; the assay was immunoSEQ multiplex PCR. Of about 140,000 clones listed, approximately 10% were seen once; the top ten hold 0.65%.

The sample comprised central memory CD4+ T cells from blood. This receptor was obtained from a woman between 40 and 55 years old in good health. The V gene is TRBV7-9, the J gene TRBJ2-5; TRBD2 agrees at 13 bases. The CDR3 DNA is TGTGCCAGCAGCCTGGGACTAGCGGGGTCCAAGAGAACCCAGTACTTC. Its translation: CASSLGLAGSKRTQYF.